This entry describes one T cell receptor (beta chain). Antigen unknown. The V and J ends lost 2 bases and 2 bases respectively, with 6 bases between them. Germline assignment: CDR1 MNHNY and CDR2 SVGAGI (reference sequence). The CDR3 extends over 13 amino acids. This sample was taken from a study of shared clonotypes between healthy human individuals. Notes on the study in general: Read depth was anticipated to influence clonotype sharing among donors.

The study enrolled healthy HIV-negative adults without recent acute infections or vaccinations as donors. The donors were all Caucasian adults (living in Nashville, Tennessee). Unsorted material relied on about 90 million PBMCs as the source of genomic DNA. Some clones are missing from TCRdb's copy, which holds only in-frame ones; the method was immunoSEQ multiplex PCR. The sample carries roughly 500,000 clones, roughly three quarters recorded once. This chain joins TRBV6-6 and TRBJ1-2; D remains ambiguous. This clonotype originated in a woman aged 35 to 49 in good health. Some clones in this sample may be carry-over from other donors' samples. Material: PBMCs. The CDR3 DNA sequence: TGTGCCAGCAGTTACCAGGAAAACTATGGCTACACCTTC. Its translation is CASSYQENYGYTF.